These T cell receptor beta chains were read from a single sample in a study of blood T cell repertoires in COVID-19. The protocol was immunoSEQ multiplex PCR, while the TCRdb copy is restricted to in-frame clones and leaves out a portion. The sample carries hundreds of thousands of clones, about 87% recorded once. Sequenced material: peripheral blood. The receptors shown here come from a woman in her fifties or sixties with COVID-19, enrolled during active disease. Both conserved end residues are part of each CDR3.

TRBJ1-2 | TRBV5-4 | CASSPKQGASGYTF
TRBJ1-1 | TRBV19 | CASRPGNTEAFF
TRBJ2-5 | TRBV7-8 | CASSPKDFGETQYF
TRBJ1-2 | TRBV6-4 | CASSQGQGLVYGYTF
TRBJ1-2 | TRBV2 | CASSQIEGASGYTF
TRBJ1-1 | TRBV10-3 | CAIRPDRENTEAFF
TRBJ2-4 | TRBV28 | CASSSSGTSERDQYF
TRBJ2-7 | TRBV6-4 | CASRSGFCCYEQYF
TRBJ2-7 | TRBV15 | CATEEGTDPYEQYF
TRBJ2-7 | TRBV5-1 | CASSIDYSEGEQYF
TRBJ2-5 | TRBV6-5 | CASSYGTGGLETQYF
TRBJ1-3 | TRBV19 | CASIPDRRSGNTIYF
TRBJ2-3 | TRBV5-6 | CASSLVAGGPSDTQYF
TRBJ1-2 | TRBV6-1 | CASSERAGVNYGYTF
TRBJ2-7 | TRBV5-4 | CASRYKTGSYEQYF
TRBJ2-2 | TRBV2 | CASSEGHTTGELFF
TRBJ2-3 | TRBV6-1 | CASSEQGPDTQYF
TRBJ2-7 | TRBV5-4 | CASKALAGGYEQYF
TRBJ1-5 | TRBV9 | CASSKHGAEPQHF
TRBJ2-7 | TRBV7-2 | CATTPSGGPYEQYF
TRBJ1-2 | TRBV6-2/TRBV6-3 | CASSANPRGSDYGYTF
TRBJ2-7 | TRBV19 | CASKRDNSYEQYF
TRBJ2-5 | TRBV19 | CASSTTGGETQYF
TRBJ1-4 | TRBV27 | CATGQFDSNEKLFF
TRBJ1-2 | TRBV3-1/TRBV3-2 | CASSTTGGYTF
TRBJ1-6 | TRBV28 | CASSLLSGDNSPLHF
TRBJ2-7 | TRBV11-2 | CASSLTGTYEQYF
TRBJ1-2 | TRBV11-2 | CASSLASRGYGYTF
TRBJ1-4 | TRBV18 | CASSPRQGASNEKLFF
TRBJ1-2 | TRBV29-1 | CSVGGQVGSSGGGYTF
TRBJ1-2 | TRBV5-4 | CASSLGGTGGGYTF
TRBJ2-1 | TRBV28 | CASSTTSGGYYNEQFF
TRBJ2-1 | TRBV29-1 | CSVGGTSGNNEQFF
TRBJ1-2 | TRBV7-2 | CASSPDSFYGYTF
TRBJ1-1 | TRBV4-3 | CASSQVGGAEAFF
TRBJ1-2 | TRBV9 | CASSAGQYDGYTF
TRBJ2-7 | TRBV10-2 | CASGRTSGRNRYEQYF
TRBJ1-4 | TRBV19 | CASSIDRDSTNEKLFF
TRBJ2-7 | TRBV5-1 | CASSSPSYEQYF
TRBJ2-3 | TRBV7-6 | CASSLEDLSTDTQYF